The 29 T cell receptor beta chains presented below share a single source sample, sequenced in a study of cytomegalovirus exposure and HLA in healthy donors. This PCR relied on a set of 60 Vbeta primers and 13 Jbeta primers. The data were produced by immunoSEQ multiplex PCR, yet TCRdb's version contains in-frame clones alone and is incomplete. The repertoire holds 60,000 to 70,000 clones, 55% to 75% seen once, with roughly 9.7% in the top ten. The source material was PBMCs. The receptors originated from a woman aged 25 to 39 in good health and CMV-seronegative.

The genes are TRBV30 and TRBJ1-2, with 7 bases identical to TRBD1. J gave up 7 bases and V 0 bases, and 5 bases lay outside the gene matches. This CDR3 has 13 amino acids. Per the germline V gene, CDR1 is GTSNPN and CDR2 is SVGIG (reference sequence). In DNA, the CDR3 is TGTGCCTGGAGTGTACAAGCAGGGGGTGGCTACACCTTC. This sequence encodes CAWSVQAGGGYTF.

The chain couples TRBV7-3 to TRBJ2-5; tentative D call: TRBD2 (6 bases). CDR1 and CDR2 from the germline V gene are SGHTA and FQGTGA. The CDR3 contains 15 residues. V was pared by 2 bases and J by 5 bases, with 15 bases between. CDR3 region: CASSLVGGLGETQYF. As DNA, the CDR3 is TGTGCCAGCAGCTTAGTTGGGGGACTGGGGGAGACCCAGTACTTC.

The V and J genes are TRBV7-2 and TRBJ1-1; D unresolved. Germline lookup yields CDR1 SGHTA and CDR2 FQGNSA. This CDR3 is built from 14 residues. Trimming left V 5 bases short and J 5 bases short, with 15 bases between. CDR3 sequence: CASSPYATVTEAFF. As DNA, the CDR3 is TGTGCCAGCAGCCCTTACGCTACAGTTACTGAAGCTTTCTTT.

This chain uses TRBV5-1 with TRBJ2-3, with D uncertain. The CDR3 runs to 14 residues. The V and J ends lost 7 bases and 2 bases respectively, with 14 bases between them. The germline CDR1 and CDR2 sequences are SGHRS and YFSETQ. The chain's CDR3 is CASGLAQLTDTQYF. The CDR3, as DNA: TGCGCCAGCGGGCTGGCACAGCTCACAGATACGCAGTATTTT.

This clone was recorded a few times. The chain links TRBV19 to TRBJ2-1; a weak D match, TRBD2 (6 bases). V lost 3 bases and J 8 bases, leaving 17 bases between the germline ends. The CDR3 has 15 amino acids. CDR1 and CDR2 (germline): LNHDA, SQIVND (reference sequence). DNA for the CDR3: TGTGCCAGTAGTATTTACCGGGACTCAAGAGATGAGCAGTTCTTC. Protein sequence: CASSIYRDSRDEQFF.

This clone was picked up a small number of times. The CDR3 is CASSLLNEQYF. The CDR3 DNA reads TGTGCCAGCAGCTTATTAAACGAGCAGTACTTC. This chain uses TRBV7-2 with TRBJ2-7, with D unresolved. This CDR3 spans 11 amino acids. V gave up 2 bases and J gave up 5 bases, with 4 bases separating them. Germline V gene lookup returns CDR1 SGHTA and CDR2 FQGNSA.

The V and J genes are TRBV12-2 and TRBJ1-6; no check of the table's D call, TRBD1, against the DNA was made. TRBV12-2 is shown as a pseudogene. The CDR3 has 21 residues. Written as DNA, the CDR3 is TGTGCAAGTCGCCCCCGGCGTGACAGCTCCTACGTGGGCTCCTATAATTCACCCCTCCACTTT. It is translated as CASRPRRDSSYVGSYNSPLHF.

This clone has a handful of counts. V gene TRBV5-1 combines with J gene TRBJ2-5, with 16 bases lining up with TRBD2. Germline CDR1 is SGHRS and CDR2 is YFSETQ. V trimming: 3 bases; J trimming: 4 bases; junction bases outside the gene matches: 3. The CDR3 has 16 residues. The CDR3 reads CASSSGTSGGAETQYF. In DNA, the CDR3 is TGCGCCAGCAGCTCCGGGACTAGCGGGGGGGCAGAGACCCAGTACTTC.

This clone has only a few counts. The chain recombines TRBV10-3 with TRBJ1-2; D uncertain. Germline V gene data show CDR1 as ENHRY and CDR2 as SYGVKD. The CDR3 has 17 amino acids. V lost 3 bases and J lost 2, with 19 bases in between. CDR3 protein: CAISEDPQLPRNYGYTF. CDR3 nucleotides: TGTGCCATCAGTGAAGATCCCCAACTACCGAGGAACTATGGCTACACCTTC.

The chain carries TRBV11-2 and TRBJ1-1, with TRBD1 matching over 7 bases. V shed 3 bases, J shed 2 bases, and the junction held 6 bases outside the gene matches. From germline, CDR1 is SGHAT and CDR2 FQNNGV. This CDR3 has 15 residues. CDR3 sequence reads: CASSLGTVKNTEAFF. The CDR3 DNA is TGTGCCAGCAGCTTGGGGACAGTAAAAAACACTGAAGCTTTCTTT.

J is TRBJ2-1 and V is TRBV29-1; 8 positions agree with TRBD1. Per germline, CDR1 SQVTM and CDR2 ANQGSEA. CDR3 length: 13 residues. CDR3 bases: TGCTCCACAGGGGGGAGCTCCTACAATGAGCAGTTCTTC. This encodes CSTGGSSYNEQFF.

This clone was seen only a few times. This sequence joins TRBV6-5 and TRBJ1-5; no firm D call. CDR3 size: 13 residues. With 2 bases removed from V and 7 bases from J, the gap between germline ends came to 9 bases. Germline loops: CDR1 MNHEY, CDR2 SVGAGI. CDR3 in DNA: TGTGCCAGCAGTTACAGCCAAAGCCAGCCCCAGCATTTT. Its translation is CASSYSQSQPQHF.

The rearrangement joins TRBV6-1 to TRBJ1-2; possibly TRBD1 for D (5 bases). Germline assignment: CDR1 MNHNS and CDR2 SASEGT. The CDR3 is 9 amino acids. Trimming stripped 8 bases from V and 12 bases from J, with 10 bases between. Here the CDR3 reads CASSGFNTF. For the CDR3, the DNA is TGTGCCAGCTCAGGGTTTAACACCTTC.

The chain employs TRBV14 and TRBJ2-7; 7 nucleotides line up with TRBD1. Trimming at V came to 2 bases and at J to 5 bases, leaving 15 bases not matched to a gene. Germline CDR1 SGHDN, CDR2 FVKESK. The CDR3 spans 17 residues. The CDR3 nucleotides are TGTGCCAGCAGCCAATTGGGTCGCCCGAGACAGGGTGACGAGCAGTACTTC. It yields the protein CASSQLGRPRQGDEQYF. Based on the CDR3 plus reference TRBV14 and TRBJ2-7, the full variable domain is EAGVTQFPSHSVIEKGQTVTLRCDPISGHDNLYWYRRVMGKEIKFLLHFVKESKQDESGMPNNRFLAERTGGTYSTLKVQPAELEDSGVYFCASSQLGRPRQGDEQYFGPGTRLTVT.

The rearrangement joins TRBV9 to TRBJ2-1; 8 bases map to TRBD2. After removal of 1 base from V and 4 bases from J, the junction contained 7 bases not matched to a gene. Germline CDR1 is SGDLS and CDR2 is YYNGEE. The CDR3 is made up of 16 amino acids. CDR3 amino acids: CASSVRGRGEYNEQFF. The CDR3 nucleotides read TGTGCCAGCAGCGTACGAGGGCGGGGGGAATACAATGAGCAGTTCTTC.

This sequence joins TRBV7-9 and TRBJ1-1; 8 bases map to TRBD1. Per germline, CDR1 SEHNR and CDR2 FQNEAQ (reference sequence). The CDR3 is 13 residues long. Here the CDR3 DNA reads TGTGTCTCTCAGGGGGCCATGAACACTGAAGCTTTCTTT. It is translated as CVSQGAMNTEAFF.

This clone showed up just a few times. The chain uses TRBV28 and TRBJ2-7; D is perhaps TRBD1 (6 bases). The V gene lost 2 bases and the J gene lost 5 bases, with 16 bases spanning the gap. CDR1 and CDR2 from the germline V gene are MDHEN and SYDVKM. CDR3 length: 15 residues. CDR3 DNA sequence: TGTGCCAGCAGTTTAGGGGTCCAGGGGCGGAACGAGCAGTACTTC. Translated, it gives CASSLGVQGRNEQYF.

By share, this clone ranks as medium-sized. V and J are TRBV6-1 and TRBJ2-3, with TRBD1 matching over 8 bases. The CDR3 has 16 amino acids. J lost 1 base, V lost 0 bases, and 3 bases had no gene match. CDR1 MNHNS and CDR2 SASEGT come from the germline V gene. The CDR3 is CASSEAPGQGTDTQYF. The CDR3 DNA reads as TGTGCCAGCAGTGAAGCTCCGGGACAGGGCACAGATACGCAGTATTTT.

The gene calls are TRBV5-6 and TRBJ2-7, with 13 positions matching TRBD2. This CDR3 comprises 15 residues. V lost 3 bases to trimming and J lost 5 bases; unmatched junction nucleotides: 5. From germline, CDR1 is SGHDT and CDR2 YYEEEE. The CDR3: CASSSLAGGLDEQYF. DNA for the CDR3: TGTGCCAGCAGCTCACTAGCGGGGGGGCTGGACGAGCAGTACTTC.

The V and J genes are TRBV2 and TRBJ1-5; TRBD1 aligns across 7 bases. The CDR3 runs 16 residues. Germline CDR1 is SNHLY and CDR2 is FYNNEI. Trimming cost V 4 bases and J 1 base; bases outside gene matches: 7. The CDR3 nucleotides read TGTGCCAGCAGTGGTGGAGGGGGCGTGAGCAATCAGCCCCAGCATTTT. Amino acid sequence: CASSGGGGVSNQPQHF.

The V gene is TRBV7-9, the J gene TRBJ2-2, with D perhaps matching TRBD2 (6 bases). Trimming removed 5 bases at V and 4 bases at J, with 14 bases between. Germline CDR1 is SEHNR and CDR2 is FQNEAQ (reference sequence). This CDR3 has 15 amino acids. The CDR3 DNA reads TGTGCCAGCAGCCGAGCCCGGGAGTTCACCGGGGAGCTGTTTTTT. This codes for CASSRAREFTGELFF.

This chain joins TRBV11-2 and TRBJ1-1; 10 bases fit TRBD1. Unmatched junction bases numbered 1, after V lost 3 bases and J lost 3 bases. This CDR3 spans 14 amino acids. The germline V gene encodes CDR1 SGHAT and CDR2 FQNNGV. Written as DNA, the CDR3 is TGTGCCAGCAGCTTGGGACAGGGGTACACTGAAGCTTTCTTT. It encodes CASSLGQGYTEAFF.

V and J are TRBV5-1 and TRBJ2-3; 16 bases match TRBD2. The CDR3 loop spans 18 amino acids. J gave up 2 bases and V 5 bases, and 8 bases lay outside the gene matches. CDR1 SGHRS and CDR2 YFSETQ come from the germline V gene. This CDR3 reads CASSPPGLAGGPTDTQYF. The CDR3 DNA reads TGCGCCAGCAGTCCCCCGGGACTAGCGGGGGGGCCCACAGATACGCAGTATTTT.

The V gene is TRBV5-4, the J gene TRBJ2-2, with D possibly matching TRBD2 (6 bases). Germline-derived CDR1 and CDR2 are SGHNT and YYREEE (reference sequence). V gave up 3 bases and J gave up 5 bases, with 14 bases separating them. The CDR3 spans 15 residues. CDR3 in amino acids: CASSWGERVTGELFF. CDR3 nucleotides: TGTGCCAGCAGCTGGGGCGAGCGGGTTACCGGGGAGCTGTTTTTT. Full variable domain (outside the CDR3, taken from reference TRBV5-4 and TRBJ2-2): ETGVTQSPTHLIKTRGQQVTLRCSSQSGHNTVSWYQQALGQGPQFIFQYYREEENGRGNFPPRFSGLQFPNYSSELNVNALELDDSALYLCASSWGERVTGELFFGEGSRLTVL.

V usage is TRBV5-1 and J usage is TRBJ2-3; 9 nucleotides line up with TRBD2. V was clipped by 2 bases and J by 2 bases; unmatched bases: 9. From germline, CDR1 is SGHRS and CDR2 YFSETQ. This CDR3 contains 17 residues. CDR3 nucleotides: TGCGCCAGCAGCTTACGTCCTAGCGGGGACCCCACAGATACGCAGTATTTT. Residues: CASSLRPSGDPTDTQYF.

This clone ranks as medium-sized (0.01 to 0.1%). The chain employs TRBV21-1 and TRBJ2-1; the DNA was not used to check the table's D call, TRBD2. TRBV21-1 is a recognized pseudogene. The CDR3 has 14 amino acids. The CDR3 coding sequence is TGTGCCAGCAGCCCAGGACGGGGGGCATGGGAGCAGTTCTTC. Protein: CASSPGRGAWEQFF.

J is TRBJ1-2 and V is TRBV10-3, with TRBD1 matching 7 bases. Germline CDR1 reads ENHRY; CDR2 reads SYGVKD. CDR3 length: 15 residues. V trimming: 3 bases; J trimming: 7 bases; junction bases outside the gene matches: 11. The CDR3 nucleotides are TGTGCCATCAGTGATTCCCTCACAGGGGTAGGTGGCTACACCTTC. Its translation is CAISDSLTGVGGYTF.

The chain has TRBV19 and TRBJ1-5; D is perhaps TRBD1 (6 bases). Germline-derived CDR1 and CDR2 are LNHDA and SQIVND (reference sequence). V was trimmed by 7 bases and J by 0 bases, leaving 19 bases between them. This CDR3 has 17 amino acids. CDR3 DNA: TGTGCCAGTACCATCGAAGCCAGGGGAGTTAGCAATCAGCCCCAGCATTTT. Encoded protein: CASTIEARGVSNQPQHF.

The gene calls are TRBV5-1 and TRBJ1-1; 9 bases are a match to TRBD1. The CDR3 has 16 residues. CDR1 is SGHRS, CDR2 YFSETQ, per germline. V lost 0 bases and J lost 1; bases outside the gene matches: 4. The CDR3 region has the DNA TGCGCCAGCAGCTTGGGACAGGGGGGTAGGAACACTGAAGCTTTCTTT. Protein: CASSLGQGGRNTEAFF.